These 17 T cell receptor beta chains were all obtained from the same sample, sequenced in a study of T cells in Graves' hyperthyroidism and ophthalmopathy. TCR beta CDR3 region amplification was performed from RNA transcripts. During a first-round RT-PCR of the TCR CDR3, the HTBI primer set was used. MiXCR, applied by TCRdb to the multiplex PCR reads, yields one record per CDR3 protein. The sample has approximately 590,000 distinct CDR3 sequences; 15% to 18% are singletons. Sequencing used blood. The source of these receptors is a young woman with Graves' hyperthyroidism.

This clonotype was recorded many times. The rearrangement joins TRBV11-2 to TRBJ1-1; the match to TRBD1 covers 7 bases. The CDR3 covers 15 residues. V shed 1 base, J shed 4 bases, and the junction held 6 bases outside the gene matches. The germline V gene has CDR1 SGHAT and CDR2 FQNNGV. The CDR3 here is CASSLARDRTTEAFF. The CDR3 DNA is TGTGCCAGCAGCTTAGCCCGGGACAGAACCACTGAAGCTTTCTTT.

As to this clonotype: At one boundary the junction diverges from the germline segment, which might be a read error. The V gene is TRBV9, the J gene TRBJ2-1; 7 nucleotides line up with TRBD2. The germline CDR1 and CDR2 sequences are SGDLS and YYNGEE. The CDR3 runs to 18 residues. The CDR3 region is CASSDSLADPLSHNEQFF. Here the CDR3 DNA reads TGTGCCAGCAGCGATAGTCTAGCGGACCCGCTCTCCCACAATGAGCAGTTCTTC.

This clonotype was found many times. The J gene is TRBJ2-7, the V gene TRBV12-3 or TRBV12-4, with D possibly TRBD2 on 6 matching bases. Deletions cut 2 bases from V and 5 bases from J, with 13 bases between. The CDR3 extends over 14 amino acids. The CDR3 region has the DNA TGTGCCAGCAGTTTATCCGGGAGTAATAACGAGCAGTACTTC. Translation gives CASSLSGSNNEQYF.

The J gene is TRBJ1-3, the V gene TRBV3-1; D ambiguous. The CDR3 length is 15 residues. V was shortened by 0 bases and J by 1 base, with 7 bases between the two germline ends. Per the germline V gene, CDR1 is LGHDT and CDR2 is YNNKEL (reference sequence). Here the CDR3 reads CASSQDLQSGNTIYF. CDR3 in DNA: TGTGCCAGCAGCCAAGATCTCCAGTCTGGAAACACCATATATTTT.

The rearrangement uses TRBV30 and TRBJ2-1; 12 bases are shared with TRBD2. There are 15 residues in the CDR3. The junction had 5 bases not matched to a gene; V was cut back by 1 base and J by 7 bases. Looked up from germline, CDR1 is GTSNPN and CDR2 is SVGIG (reference sequence). The CDR3 DNA is TGTGCCTGGAGTGCCCTAGCGGGAGGGCAGAATGAGCAGTTCTTC. Encoded protein: CAWSALAGGQNEQFF. The entire variable domain, with the rest obtained from reference TRBV30 and TRBJ2-1, is as follows: SQTIHQWPATLVQPVGSPLSLECTVEGTSNPNLYWYRQAAGRGLQLLFYSVGIGQISSEVPQNLSASRPQDRQFILSSKKLLLSDSGFYLCAWSALAGGQNEQFFGPGTRLTVL.

This clonotype showed up many times. V and J are TRBV6-1 and TRBJ2-1; TRBD2 aligns across 9 bases. Germline V CDR1 and CDR2: MNHNS, SASEGT. The length of the CDR3 is 16 residues. With V trimmed by 1 base and J by 9 bases, 10 bases remained unmatched. This CDR3 is CASSEGGGTSITEQFF. DNA of the CDR3: TGTGCCAGCAGTGAAGGGGGGGGGACTAGCATCACTGAGCAGTTCTTC.

The chain combines TRBV5-4 with TRBJ2-3; either TRBD1 or TRBD2 may fit D (5 bases each). Looked up from germline, CDR1 is SGHNT and CDR2 is YYREEE (reference sequence). This CDR3 is 15 amino acids long. V was pared by 3 bases and J by 1 base, with 12 bases between. The CDR3 spells CASSSLGDGTDTQYF. CDR3 coding DNA: TGTGCCAGCAGCTCCTTGGGGGATGGCACAGATACGCAGTATTTT.

The sample holds many counts of this clonotype. The rearrangement links TRBV7-3 to TRBJ2-3; 9 nucleotides line up with TRBD2. The J segment lost 5 bases and the V segment lost 0 bases, leaving 9 bases of the junction unmatched. This CDR3 is 17 amino acids long. Germline CDR1 and CDR2: SGHTA and FQGTGA. The chain's CDR3 is CASSLTGASGNLDTQYF. The CDR3 DNA sequence: TGTGCCAGCAGCTTAACCGGAGCTAGCGGGAATTTAGATACGCAGTATTTT.

This clonotype was recorded once. The rearrangement links TRBV28 to TRBJ1-6; D remains ambiguous. This CDR3 region has 15 residues. The germline gives CDR1 MDHEN, CDR2 SYDVKM. The germline V and J ends were trimmed by 1 base and 9 bases, with 13 bases remaining between them. The CDR3 DNA reads TGTGCCAGCAGTTTATCGTCAGGCTTGGTTTCACCCCTCCACTTT. It specifies CASSLSSGLVSPLHF.

This clonotype was observed many times. The gene calls are TRBV6-2 or TRBV6-3 and TRBJ2-7, with 8 bases fitting TRBD1. V lost 6 bases and J lost 3; bases outside the gene matches: 7. The CDR3 is made up of 14 amino acids. CDR1 and CDR2 from the germline V gene are MNHEY and SVGEGT. This chain's CDR3 is CASRSRQGFYEQYF. The DNA of the CDR3 is TGTGCCAGCAGAAGCAGACAGGGGTTCTACGAGCAGTACTTC.

This clonotype occurred many times. CDR3 amino acids: CASSYSYTGELFF. CDR3 nucleotide sequence: TGTGCCAGCAGTTACTCCTACACCGGGGAGCTGTTTTTT. V usage is TRBV6-5 and J usage is TRBJ2-2, with D hard to call. There are 13 residues in the CDR3. Trimming removed 0 bases at V and 3 bases at J, with 2 bases between. Germline V CDR1 and CDR2: MNHEY, SVGAGI.

This clonotype came up many times. The genes are TRBV7-2 and TRBJ1-6, with 9 bases that match TRBD1. CDR1 is SGHTA, CDR2 FQGNSA, per germline. V shed 5 bases and J 8 bases; nucleotides not matched to a gene: 7. This CDR3 has 15 amino acids. CDR3 amino acids: CASSTGTGRDSPLHF. CDR3 in DNA: TGTGCCAGCAGCACCGGGACAGGGAGAGATTCACCCCTCCACTTT.

This chain joins TRBV6-1 and TRBJ1-1; 7 positions agree with TRBD1. Germline V gene lookup returns CDR1 MNHNS and CDR2 SASEGT. This CDR3 has 12 amino acids. Trimming at V came to 5 bases and at J to 6 bases, leaving 3 bases not matched to a gene. The DNA for the CDR3 is TGTGCCAGCAGTACCGGGACAGCTGAAGCTTTCTTT. This sequence encodes CASSTGTAEAFF.

This clonotype was detected many times. The chain is built from TRBV6-1 and TRBJ2-1, with 7 bases that match TRBD1. Looked up from germline, CDR1 is MNHNS and CDR2 is SASEGT. This CDR3 spans 13 amino acids. V trimming: 9 bases; J trimming: 12 bases; junction bases outside the gene matches: 14. Here the CDR3 reads CASPGQPQSGQFF. In nucleotides, the CDR3 is TGTGCCAGTCCGGGACAGCCCCAATCGGGGCAGTTCTTC.

The sample holds many counts of this clonotype. The chain employs TRBV20-1 and TRBJ1-5; 8 bases are a match to TRBD1. The CDR3 totals 15 residues. V lost 6 bases and J lost 3; bases outside the gene matches: 10. Germline lookup yields CDR1 DFQATT and CDR2 SNEGSKA (reference sequence). The CDR3 sequence: CSAGTGNSPNQPQHF. Written as DNA, the CDR3 is TGCAGTGCGGGGACAGGTAACTCCCCCAATCAGCCCCAGCATTTT.

This clonotype was seen a few times. As DNA, the CDR3 is TGTGCCAGCTCTAACTCCCAAAACTATGGCTACACCTTC. This sequence encodes CASSNSQNYGYTF. The V call is TRBV6-2 or TRBV6-3, the J call TRBJ1-2; D is unresolved. V shed 8 bases and J shed 2 bases, with 12 bases lying between them. This CDR3 region has 13 residues. Germline CDR1 reads MNHEY; CDR2 reads SVGEGT.

The sample holds a few counts of this clonotype. CDR3 coding DNA: TGCGCCAGCAGCCAGTACACCGGGACTAGCGCCCCTGAGCAGTTCTTC. Amino acids: CASSQYTGTSAPEQFF. The chain has TRBV4-1 and TRBJ2-1; 10 positions match TRBD2. This CDR3 is 16 amino acids long. The germline gives CDR1 MGHRA, CDR2 YSYEKL. Trimming at V came to 3 bases and at J to 9 bases, leaving 11 bases not matched to a gene.